Listed below are T cell receptor beta chains from one sample, sequenced in a study of beta chain features in type 1 diabetes. Clones were sequenced by immunoSEQ multiplex PCR, and TCRdb holds only the in-frame ones, with some missing. Of 200,000 to 250,000 clones in the sample, 25% to 35% were seen once. The sequenced sample consisted of central memory CD4+ T cells from blood. The receptors shown here come from a man aged 25-45 years in good health. CDR3s include the opening cysteine and the closing phenylalanine or tryptophan. The D gene is left open where the match is weak. Part of the rows lack a size; the others show once, few, many or a class for expanded clones.

j_call clone_size d_call v_call cdr3_aa cdr3_nt
TRBJ1-2 . . TRBV10-3 CAIKRAGDGYTF TGTGCCATCAAGAGGGCAGGGGATGGCTACACCTTC
TRBJ2-1 . TRBD1 TRBV6-6 CASSSSGQGYNEQFF TGTGCCAGCAGTTCCTCGGGACAGGGCTACAATGAGCAGTTCTTC
TRBJ2-4 . TRBD2 TRBV7-2 CASSLLGLALNIQYF TGTGCCAGCAGCTTACTGGGACTAGCGTTAAACATTCAGTACTTC
TRBJ2-3 . . TRBV30 CAWSEMGQDTQYF TGTGCCTGGAGTGAGATGGGGCAAGATACGCAGTATTTT
TRBJ2-3 few . TRBV5-1 CASSLAGSADTQYF TGCGCCAGCAGCTTGGCCGGCTCTGCAGATACGCAGTATTTT
TRBJ2-2 few . TRBV7-2 CASSLTSNPRTGELFF TGTGCCAGCAGCCTAACTTCCAACCCGAGGACCGGGGAGCTGTTTTTT
TRBJ2-7 . . TRBV7-2 CASSLAFGEQYF TGTGCCAGCAGCTTAGCTTTTGGCGAGCAGTACTTC
TRBJ2-7 . . TRBV2 CASRRGSYEQYF TGTGCCAGCAGGAGGGGTTCCTACGAGCAGTACTTC
TRBJ2-2 . . TRBV9 CASSEAGTNTGELFF TGTGCCAGCAGCGAGGCGGGTACGAACACCGGGGAGCTGTTTTTT
TRBJ2-1 few . TRBV9 CASSVGTVYNEQFF TGTGCCAGCAGCGTAGGAACGGTCTACAATGAGCAGTTCTTC
TRBJ2-2 few . TRBV5-1 CASSSLVTGELFF TGCGCCAGCAGCTCTCTAGTAACCGGGGAGCTGTTTTTT
TRBJ1-1 few . TRBV30 CAWSKGRANTEAFF TGTGCCTGGAGTAAGGGGCGGGCGAACACTGAAGCTTTCTTT
TRBJ1-2 . . TRBV2 CASTLDSNYGYTF TGTGCCAGCACCCTCGACAGTAACTATGGCTACACCTTC
TRBJ1-3 . TRBD1 TRBV9 CASSVFPGQIIYF TGTGCCAGCAGCGTATTTCCGGGACAGATAATATATTTT
TRBJ2-2 few . TRBV29-1 CSVGPRTTGELFF TGCAGCGTTGGTCCCAGGACCACCGGGGAGCTGTTTTTT
TRBJ2-3 . . TRBV7-2 CASSLAGRAEPTQYF TGTGCCAGCAGCTTAGCGGGCCGGGCCGAACCTACGCAGTATTTT
TRBJ2-7 . . TRBV28 CASSQLKQGRWEQYF TGTGCCAGCAGTCAATTGAAACAGGGTCGATGGGAGCAGTACTTC
TRBJ2-3 few . TRBV29-1 CSVRFRGDTQYF TGCAGCGTGCGGTTCCGTGGGGATACGCAGTATTTT
TRBJ2-5 many . TRBV11-2 CASSSLDGRQETQYF TGTGCCAGCAGCTCGCTGGACGGCCGCCAAGAGACCCAGTACTTC
TRBJ2-3 few . TRBV29-1 CSAGEDTQYF TGCAGCGCTGGGGAGGATACGCAGTATTTT